Each of the 16 T cell receptor beta chains below was sequenced from the same sample in a study of blood T cell repertoires in COVID-19. Assay: immunoSEQ multiplex PCR; the TCRdb copy retains only in-frame clones and omits some. The sample records just under 150,000 clones, approximately 84% being singletons. Sequencing was performed on peripheral blood. These receptors came from a human donor with acute or convalescent COVID-19. The donor label of this sample is uncertain.

This clone was seen only a few times. This sequence joins TRBV7-2 and TRBJ1-4, with D maybe TRBD1 (5 bases). The CDR3 consists of 14 residues. V was cut by 1 base and J by 6 bases, with 9 bases left in between. Germline values: CDR1 SGHTA, CDR2 FQGNSA. CDR3 sequence (DNA): TGTGCCAGCAGCTTAGACGGGGGAGATGAAAAACTGTTTTTT. Protein sequence: CASSLDGGDEKLFF.

The chain joins TRBV10-3 to TRBJ1-5; TRBD1 aligns across 9 bases. Germline assignment: CDR1 ENHRY and CDR2 SYGVKD. J gave up 3 bases and V 10 bases, and 7 bases lay outside the gene matches. The CDR3 has 14 amino acids. CDR3 in amino acids: CATQGTGTNQPQHF. CDR3 coding DNA: TGTGCCACCCAGGGGACAGGGACCAATCAGCCCCAGCATTTT.

The J gene is TRBJ2-7, the V gene TRBV5-1; TRBD2 aligns across 7 bases. V dropped 3 bases and J dropped 2; count of bases not matched to a gene: 11. The CDR3 sequence is 16 residues long. Germline lookup yields CDR1 SGHRS and CDR2 YFSETQ. The CDR3 loop is CASSWSPGGGTYEQYF. DNA for the CDR3: TGCGCCAGCAGCTGGAGCCCGGGCGGGGGAACCTACGAGCAGTACTTC.

The V gene is TRBV9, the J gene TRBJ2-1; 9 bases map to TRBD2. Germline V gene data show CDR1 as SGDLS and CDR2 as YYNGEE. This CDR3 contains 15 residues. The ends lost 0 bases at V and 10 bases at J; junction bases unmatched: 8. The CDR3 here is CASSVGMRSGREQFF. In DNA, the CDR3 is TGTGCCAGCAGCGTAGGGATGAGGAGCGGGAGGGAGCAGTTCTTC.

The gene calls are TRBV5-6 and TRBJ1-5; 11 positions agree with TRBD1. Germline loops: CDR1 SGHDT, CDR2 YYEEEE. The CDR3 covers 15 residues. Trimming took 4 bases from V and 5 from J; bases not matched to a gene: 5. The CDR3 DNA reads TGTGCCAGCAGCCTGCTGGGACAGGGGGATCAGCCCCAGCATTTT. It yields the protein CASSLLGQGDQPQHF.

The J gene is TRBJ2-5, the V gene TRBV7-6; 9 bases are a match to TRBD1. The CDR3 covers 15 residues. Germline values: CDR1 SGHVS, CDR2 FNYEAQ. The ends lost 5 bases at V and 5 bases at J; junction bases unmatched: 9. The CDR3 nucleotides are TGTGCCAGCAGCACACAGGGGGCGTCGGAGGAGACCCAGTACTTC. As protein: CASSTQGASEETQYF.

This clone has just one count. The J gene is TRBJ1-2, the V gene TRBV28; D unclear. Trimming left V 6 bases short and J 5 bases short, with 19 bases between. The CDR3 has 15 residues. Germline V lookup: CDR1 MDHEN, CDR2 SYDVKM. This CDR3 reads CASRPTDDLPYGYTF. CDR3 coding DNA: TGTGCCAGCAGACCCACAGACGATCTTCCGTATGGCTACACCTTC.

This clone appeared a single time. This chain uses TRBV5-1 with TRBJ1-1; possible D gene TRBD1, 5 bases. CDR1 SGHRS and CDR2 YFSETQ come from the germline V gene. CDR3 size: 14 residues. V was cut by 1 base and J by 4 bases, with 11 bases left in between. CDR3 region: CASSLTSGITEAFF. The CDR3 nucleotides are TGCGCCAGCAGCTTGACTTCAGGGATCACTGAAGCTTTCTTT. The full variable domain, in which reference TRBV5-1 and TRBJ1-1 provide the parts outside the CDR3, is KAGVTQTPRYLIKTRGQQVTLSCSPISGHRSVSWYQQTPGQGLQFLFEYFSETQRNKGNFPGRFSGRQFSNSRSEMNVSTLELGDSALYLCASSLTSGITEAFFGQGTRLTVV.

V gene TRBV7-2 combines with J gene TRBJ1-1; a weak D match, TRBD1 (6 bases). Trimming cost V 1 base and J 5 bases, with 11 bases left between them. There are 14 residues in the CDR3. CDR1 is SGHTA, CDR2 FQGNSA, per germline. The CDR3 protein is CASSLGGGETEAFF. The CDR3, as DNA: TGTGCCAGCAGCTTAGGAGGGGGAGAGACTGAAGCTTTCTTT. The whole variable domain, remainder taken from reference TRBV7-2 and TRBJ1-1, is GAGVSQSPSNKVTEKGKDVELRCDPISGHTALYWYRQSLGQGLEFLIYFQGNSAPDKSGLPSDRFSAERTGGSVSTLTIQRTQQEDSAVYLCASSLGGGETEAFFGQGTRLTVV.

The J gene is TRBJ1-6, the V gene TRBV3-1 (or the pseudogene TRBV3-2), with 7 bases matching TRBD1. The germline V gene encodes CDR1 LGHDT and CDR2 YNNKEL (reference sequence). The CDR3 runs 15 residues. Trimming removed 1 base from V and 10 bases from J; junction bases left unmatched: 7. CDR3 DNA sequence: TGTGCCAGCAGCCAAGTAGGAACAGGGGCCTCACCCCTCCACTTT. As protein: CASSQVGTGASPLHF.

The chain uses TRBV2 and TRBJ2-1; D is possibly TRBD2 (7 bases). V lost 9 bases to trimming and J lost 5 bases, with 17 bases between them. Per the germline V gene, CDR1 is SNHLY and CDR2 is FYNNEI. The CDR3 has 14 amino acids. In DNA form, the CDR3 reads TGTGCCAGTTTCGGGGGGCCTCCCCACAATGAGCAGTTCTTC. Translation gives CASFGGPPHNEQFF.

The CDR3 reads CASSILTGGRNTEAFF. CDR3 DNA: TGTGCCAGTAGTATATTGACAGGGGGCCGGAACACTGAAGCTTTCTTT. The chain carries TRBV19 and TRBJ1-1; 10 nucleotides align to TRBD1. With 2 bases clipped from V and 1 base from J, the junction kept 4 bases outside the gene matches. The length of the CDR3 is 16 residues. Germline CDR1 and CDR2: LNHDA and SQIVND (reference sequence).

This sequence joins TRBV12-5 and TRBJ2-1; TRBD1 matches at 8 bases. Germline CDR1 LGHNT, CDR2 FRNRAP. The CDR3 is 14 residues long. The J segment lost 9 bases and the V segment lost 1 base, leaving 5 bases of the junction unmatched. This CDR3 reads CASGLGGDRREQFF. The DNA for the CDR3 is TGTGCTAGTGGTTTGGGGGGGGACAGGCGTGAGCAGTTCTTC.

CDR3 amino acids: CASSSGGEQETQYF. The CDR3 DNA sequence: TGTGCCAGCAGCTCCGGAGGGGAGCAAGAGACCCAGTACTTC. The gene calls are TRBV6-2 or TRBV6-3 and TRBJ2-5, with D possibly matching TRBD2 (6 bases). The ends were cut back, 6 bases at V and 2 bases at J, with 13 bases in the middle. CDR1 MNHEY and CDR2 SVGEGT come from the germline V gene. This CDR3 region has 14 residues.

This clone was seen a single time. The chain recombines TRBV5-5 with TRBJ2-3; D not resolved. V lost 0 bases and J lost 2, with 13 bases in between. Germline V gene sequence: CDR1 SGHKS, CDR2 YYEKEE (reference sequence). This CDR3 comprises 16 residues. This CDR3 reads CASSLVSGFTTDTQYF. In DNA form, the CDR3 reads TGTGCCAGCAGCTTGGTGTCGGGTTTCACCACAGATACGCAGTATTTT.

The genes are TRBV6-2 or TRBV6-3 and TRBJ2-7, with 7 bases fitting TRBD1. The CDR3 is made up of 17 amino acids. Germline loops: CDR1 MNHEY, CDR2 SVGEGT. V was pared by 0 bases and J by 5 bases, with 13 bases of the junction left unmatched. The CDR3 here is CASSYSKQTGQAHEQYF. Here the CDR3 DNA reads TGTGCCAGCAGTTACTCAAAACAGACAGGACAGGCCCACGAGCAGTACTTC.